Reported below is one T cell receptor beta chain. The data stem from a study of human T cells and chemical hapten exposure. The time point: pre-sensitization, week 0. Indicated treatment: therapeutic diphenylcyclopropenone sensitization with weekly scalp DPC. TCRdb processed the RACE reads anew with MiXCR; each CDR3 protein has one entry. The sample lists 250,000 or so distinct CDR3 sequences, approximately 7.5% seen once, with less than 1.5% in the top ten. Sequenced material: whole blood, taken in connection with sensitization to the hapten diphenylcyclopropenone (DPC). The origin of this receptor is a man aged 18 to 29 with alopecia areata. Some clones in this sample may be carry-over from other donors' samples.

CDR3 nucleotide sequence: TGTGCCAGCAGCTTAGATCTCAGCCCTAACTATGGCTACACCTTC. Amino acid sequence: CASSLDLSPNYGYTF. The V call is TRBV11-2, the J call TRBJ1-2; D not certain. The ends were cut back, 0 bases at V and 0 bases at J, with 8 bases in the middle. This CDR3 region has 15 residues. CDR1 and CDR2 (germline): SGHAT, FQNNGV.